Below, 20 T cell receptor beta chains from the same sample are listed, as sequenced in a study of monozygotic twins with inflammatory bowel disease. TCRdb reprocessed the 5' RACE reads and stores each CDR3 protein as one record, lacking DNA. This table lists approximately 300,000 distinct CDR3 sequences. Sequencing was done on a sample of blood. All receptors come from a human donor with ulcerative colitis or Crohn's disease, or a healthy co-twin of an affected twin (not recorded which).

Here the CDR3 reads CASSSGLDGYTF. The chain uses TRBV7-2 and TRBJ1-2. Per the germline V gene, CDR1 is SGHTA and CDR2 is FQGNSA. This CDR3 region has 12 residues.

The rearrangement joins TRBV6-5 to TRBJ2-5; TCRdb's D gene call, TRBD1, goes unchecked for lack of DNA. Germline V gene data show CDR1 as MNHEY and CDR2 as SVGAGI. The CDR3 loop spans 12 amino acids. The CDR3 spells CASTSNRGLQYF.

The chain uses TRBV29-1 and TRBJ2-6; TCRdb outputs TRBD1, but without DNA this stays unchecked. The CDR3 spans 16 residues. From germline, CDR1 is SQVTM and CDR2 ANQGSEA. CDR3 in amino acids: CSVELGGLAGANVLTF.

This chain links TRBV7-7 with TRBJ2-3. The CDR3 contains 13 residues. Per the germline V gene, CDR1 is SSHAT and CDR2 is FNYEAQ (reference sequence). CDR3 protein: CASSETSTDTQYF.

This rearrangement joins TRBV7-2 to TRBJ2-1. Germline V gene lookup returns CDR1 SGHTA and CDR2 FQGNSA. This CDR3 has 11 amino acids. CDR3: CASTQYNEQFF.

The J gene is TRBJ1-2, the V gene TRBV20-1; TCRdb proposes TRBD1, but this gene call is untestable without DNA. Germline V lookup: CDR1 DFQATT, CDR2 SNEGSKA (reference sequence). This CDR3 spans 17 amino acids. CDR3 sequence: CSAELIDKDRGSRGYTF.

This rearrangement joins TRBV6-1 to TRBJ2-3; TCRdb selects TRBD1, and the lack of DNA leaves this call unchecked. The CDR3 consists of 16 residues. From germline, CDR1 is MNHNS and CDR2 SASEGT. The CDR3 sequence: CASMWRGSRGTDTQYF.

The rearrangement links TRBV5-6 to TRBJ1-6; TCRdb's D call of TRBD1 is untestable without DNA. Germline V lookup: CDR1 SGHDT, CDR2 YYEEEE. The CDR3 covers 15 residues. CDR3 amino acids: CASSLVGQMTAPLHF. The variable domain in full, completed from reference TRBV5-6 and TRBJ1-6, reads DAGVTQSPTHLIKTRGQQVTLRCSPKSGHDTVSWYQQALGQGPQFIFQYYEEEERQRGNFPDRFSGHQFPNYSSELNVNALLLGDSALYLCASSLVGQMTAPLHFGNGTRLTVT.

CDR3 loop: CASTPGGDYYEQYF. This chain connects TRBV6-1 to TRBJ2-7; checking the TCRdb D call of TRBD1 is not possible without DNA. This CDR3 has 14 residues. CDR1 and CDR2 (germline): MNHNS, SASEGT.

The chain couples TRBV4-2 to TRBJ1-1; TCRdb names TRBD1, which stays unverified in the absence of DNA. The CDR3 length is 13 residues. Per the germline V gene, CDR1 is LGHNA and CDR2 is YNFKEQ. The CDR3 loop reads CASSLGQGNRAFF.

The chain uses TRBV6-5 and TRBJ1-2. CDR1 and CDR2 from the germline V gene are MNHEY and SVGAGI. The CDR3 has 12 amino acids. The CDR3: CASARENYGYTF.

The V call is TRBV5-1, the J call TRBJ1-2; TCRdb selects TRBD1, and the lack of DNA leaves this call unchecked. The CDR3 sequence is 15 residues long. Germline CDR1 and CDR2: SGHRS and YFSETQ. The CDR3 reads CASSPENRGNYGYTF.

This rearrangement joins TRBV10-3 to TRBJ1-5. Germline CDR1 is ENHRY and CDR2 is SYGVKD. The CDR3 contains 15 residues. The CDR3 loop is CAISDSGPRNQPQHF.

The rearrangement joins TRBV29-1 to TRBJ2-1; the D call from TCRdb, TRBD2, cannot be confirmed without DNA. This CDR3 comprises 17 residues. Per germline, CDR1 SQVTM and CDR2 ANQGSEA. CDR3 residues: CSVLSRASGSVYNEQFF.

The V call is TRBV12-3 or TRBV12-4, the J call TRBJ2-1; the D call from TCRdb, TRBD1, cannot be confirmed without DNA. The CDR3 consists of 14 residues. CDR3 sequence: CASNRQGAYNEQFF.

V is TRBV5-1 and J is TRBJ1-4; TCRdb picks TRBD1, but there is no DNA to check that call. Germline V gene data show CDR1 as SGHRS and CDR2 as YFSETQ. The CDR3 runs 18 residues. CDR3 amino acids: CASSLTDGARQGVQKVFF.

The gene calls are TRBV9 and TRBJ2-1; TCRdb lists TRBD1, though no DNA is available to test this call. Germline CDR1 SGDLS, CDR2 YYNGEE. The CDR3 has 15 residues. CDR3 protein: CASSASGGAYNEQFF.

The chain combines TRBV12-3 or TRBV12-4 with TRBJ2-7. The CDR3 loop spans 12 amino acids. CDR3 amino acids: CASSLAGYEQYF.

The chain employs TRBV6-1 and TRBJ2-2; TCRdb lists TRBD1, though no DNA is available to test this call. The CDR3 is 17 residues long. In germline, CDR1 is MNHNS, CDR2 SASEGT. CDR3 sequence: CASTLLSRGAQTGELFF.

V is TRBV6-2 or TRBV6-3 and J is TRBJ2-3; TCRdb designates TRBD2, a call that cannot be tested without DNA. The V gene's germline CDR1 is MNHEY and CDR2 SVGEGT. The CDR3 consists of 17 residues. This CDR3 is CASSPRTSGSMTDTQYF.